This TCR beta chain was found in a study of regulatory T cells in long-lasting Graves disease. Study findings and constraints: Whereas roughly 1,000 public clonotypes were shared by new patients, persistent patients shared more, at some 3,000. Reduced TCR diversity was observed in persistent Graves' patients versus newly diagnosed patients.

Relying on iRepertoire HTBI primers and Arm-PCR of CDR3 regions, the team built TCR beta libraries. Using its own MiXCR run on the multiplex PCR reads, TCRdb lists one record per CDR3 protein. The repertoire holds about 460,000 distinct CDR3 sequences, 20% to 25% seen once, with roughly 13% in the top ten. CDR1 and CDR2 from the germline V gene are SEHNR and FQNEAQ (reference sequence). V dropped 6 bases and J dropped 4; count of bases not matched to a gene: 16. The CDR3 is 17 residues long. Time point defined: persistent/refractory GD, antithyroid drugs over 5 years with positive TRAb. With RNA extracted from PBMCs as input, the TCR library was made. Ten or more counts support this clonotype. Antigen unknown.

The TCR sequence derives from a female donor with Graves disease. The chain is built from TRBV7-9 and TRBJ2-5, with TRBD2 matching 8 bases. The starting material was peripheral blood mononuclear cells (PBMCs), obtained when the disease was refractory, from a patient treated with antithyroid drugs. This CDR3 is CASRPKVAAGDRETQYF. The CDR3 DNA is TGTGCCAGCAGGCCAAAGGTTGCAGCGGGAGATCGAGAGACCCAGTACTTC. Based on the CDR3 plus reference TRBV7-9 and TRBJ2-5, the full variable domain is DTGVSQNPRHKITKRGQNVTFRCDPISEHNRLYWYRQTLGQGPEFLTYFQNEAQLEKSRLLSDRFSAERPKGSFSTLEIQRTEQGDSAMYLCASRPKVAAGDRETQYFGPGTRLLVL.